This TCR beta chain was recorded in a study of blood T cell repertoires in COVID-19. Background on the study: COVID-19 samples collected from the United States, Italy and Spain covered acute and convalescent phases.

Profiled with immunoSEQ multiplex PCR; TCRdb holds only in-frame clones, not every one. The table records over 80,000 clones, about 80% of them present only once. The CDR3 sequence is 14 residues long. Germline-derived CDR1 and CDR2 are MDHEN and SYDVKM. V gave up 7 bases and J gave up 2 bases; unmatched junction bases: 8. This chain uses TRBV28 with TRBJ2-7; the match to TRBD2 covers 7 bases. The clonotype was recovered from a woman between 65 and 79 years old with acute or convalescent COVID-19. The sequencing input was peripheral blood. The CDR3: CASIPLAVPYEQYF. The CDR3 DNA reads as TGTGCCAGCATCCCCCTAGCGGTCCCCTACGAGCAGTACTTC.